Given below is one T cell receptor beta chain in context. The data were obtained in a study of blood T cell repertoires in COVID-19. CDR3 length: 19 amino acids. The ends lost 4 bases at V and 5 bases at J; junction bases unmatched: 13. CDR1 and CDR2 (germline): LNHDA, SQIVND (reference sequence). Authors' analysis steps: How many nucleated cells were present was estimated from reference gene primer amplification. Profiling relied on immunoSEQ multiplex PCR, and the TCRdb table lists in-frame clones only, not all of them. Clonal size and the V and J genes are those of that table, whereas D and trimming came from the DNA. This sample has 100,000 to 150,000 clones, with 60% to 80% found just once.

The TCR was taken from an elderly man with COVID-19, enrolled during active disease. The sample comprised peripheral blood. The chain uses TRBV19 and TRBJ2-1; TRBD2 matches 14 bases. In DNA form, the CDR3 reads TGTGCCAGTAGTAGGATCGCCCCCTGGACTAGCGGGAGGAACAATGAGCAGTTCTTC. Protein sequence: CASSRIAPWTSGRNNEQFF.